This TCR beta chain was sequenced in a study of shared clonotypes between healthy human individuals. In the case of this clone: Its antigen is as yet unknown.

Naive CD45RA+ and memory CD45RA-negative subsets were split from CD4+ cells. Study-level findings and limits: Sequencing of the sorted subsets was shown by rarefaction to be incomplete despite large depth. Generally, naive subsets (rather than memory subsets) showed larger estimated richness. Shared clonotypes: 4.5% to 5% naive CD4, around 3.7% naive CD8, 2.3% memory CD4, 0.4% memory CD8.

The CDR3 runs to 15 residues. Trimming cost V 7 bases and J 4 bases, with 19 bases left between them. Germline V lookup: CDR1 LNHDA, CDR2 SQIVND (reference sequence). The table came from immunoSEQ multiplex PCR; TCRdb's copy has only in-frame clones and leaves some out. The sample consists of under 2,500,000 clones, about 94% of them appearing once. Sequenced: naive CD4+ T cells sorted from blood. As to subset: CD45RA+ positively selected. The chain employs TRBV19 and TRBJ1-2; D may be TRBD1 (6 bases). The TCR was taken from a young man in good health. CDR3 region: CASTGREVRGYGYTF. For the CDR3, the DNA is TGTGCCAGTACGGGGCGCGAGGTCAGGGGCTATGGCTACACCTTC.